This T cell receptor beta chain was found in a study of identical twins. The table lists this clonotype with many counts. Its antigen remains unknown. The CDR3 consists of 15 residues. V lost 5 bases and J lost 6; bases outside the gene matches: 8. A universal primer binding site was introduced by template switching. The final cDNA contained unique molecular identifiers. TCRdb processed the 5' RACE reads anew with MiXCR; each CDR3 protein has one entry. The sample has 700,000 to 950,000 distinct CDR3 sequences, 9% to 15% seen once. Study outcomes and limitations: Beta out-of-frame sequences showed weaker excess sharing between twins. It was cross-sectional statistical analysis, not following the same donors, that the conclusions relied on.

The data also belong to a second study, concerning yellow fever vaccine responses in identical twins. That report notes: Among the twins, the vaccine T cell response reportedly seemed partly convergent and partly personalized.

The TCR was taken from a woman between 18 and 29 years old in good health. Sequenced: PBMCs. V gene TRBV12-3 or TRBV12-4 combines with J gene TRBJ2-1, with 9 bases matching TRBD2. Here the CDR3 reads CASSPLRGGRNEQFF. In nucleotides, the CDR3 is TGTGCCAGCAGTCCCCTGCGGGGGGGCCGCAATGAGCAGTTCTTC.